The entry below describes one TCR beta chain. What it recognizes is unknown. CDR3 length equals 17 residues. V was shortened by 5 bases and J by 3 bases, with 22 bases between the two germline ends. TCRdb re-derived calls from the 5' RACE reads in MiXCR, one entry per CDR3 protein. This sample has 350,000 to 450,000 distinct CDR3 sequences, with around 18% found just once. These data come from a study of identical twins. Study-level findings and limits: Twins shared beta out-of-frame sequences in excess, but this excess was weaker. Diverse VJ usage suggested most zero-insertion clonotypes were not invariant T cells.

J is TRBJ2-5 and V is TRBV12-3 or TRBV12-4; D may be TRBD1 or TRBD2 (5 bases each). This sequence originates from a man aged 50 or older in good health. The sequenced material came from naive T cells sorted from blood. CDR3 nucleotides: TGTGCCAGCAGTCCTTACCGGGACCCCTATATAGAAGAGACCCAGTACTTC. It codes for CASSPYRDPYIEETQYF.